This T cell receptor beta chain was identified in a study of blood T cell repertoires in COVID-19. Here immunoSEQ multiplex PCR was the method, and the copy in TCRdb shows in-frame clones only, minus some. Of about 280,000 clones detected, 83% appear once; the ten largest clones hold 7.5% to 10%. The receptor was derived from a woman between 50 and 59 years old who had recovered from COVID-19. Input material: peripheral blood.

CDR3 sequence reads: CASSDSISLNEKLFF. The CDR3 region has the DNA TGTGCCAGCAGCGACTCGATAAGCCTCAATGAAAAACTGTTTTTT. The chain carries TRBV9 and TRBJ1-4; D is ambiguous. Germline CDR1 reads SGDLS; CDR2 reads YYNGEE. V was trimmed by 3 bases and J by 5 bases, leaving 14 bases between them. This CDR3 is built from 15 residues.